Here is one TCR beta chain with its context. The antigen is undetermined. This specimen belongs to a study of OX40 agonist ivuxolimab in advanced cancers. In the study overall: Ivuxolimab is an agonistic anti-OX40 (CD134) antibody, and patients were treated with it.

Assay used: immunoSEQ multiplex PCR; TCRdb lists only in-frame clones, some missing. The sample yields some 54,000 clones, approximately 80% seen once. The junction had 4 bases not matched to a gene; V was cut back by 3 bases and J by 0 bases. Germline V gives CDR1 KGHSH, CDR2 LQKENI. The CDR3 extends over 15 amino acids. Study outcomes and limitations: Compared with others, partial responders at 0.1-3.0 mg/kg displayed clonal expansion among the lowest. Low normalized T-cell clonal expansion was additionally recorded for some nonresponders.

The sequence came from an adult with an advanced solid tumor such as melanoma, head and neck, liver or kidney cancer. The material was CD4+ or CD8+ T cells sorted from blood, obtained in a trial of the OX40 agonist ivuxolimab. V and J are TRBV18 and TRBJ1-1; 7 positions match TRBD1. The CDR3 DNA sequence: TGTGCCAGCTCACCCCGCACAGGGGTGAACACTGAAGCTTTCTTT. Encoded protein: CASSPRTGVNTEAFF.